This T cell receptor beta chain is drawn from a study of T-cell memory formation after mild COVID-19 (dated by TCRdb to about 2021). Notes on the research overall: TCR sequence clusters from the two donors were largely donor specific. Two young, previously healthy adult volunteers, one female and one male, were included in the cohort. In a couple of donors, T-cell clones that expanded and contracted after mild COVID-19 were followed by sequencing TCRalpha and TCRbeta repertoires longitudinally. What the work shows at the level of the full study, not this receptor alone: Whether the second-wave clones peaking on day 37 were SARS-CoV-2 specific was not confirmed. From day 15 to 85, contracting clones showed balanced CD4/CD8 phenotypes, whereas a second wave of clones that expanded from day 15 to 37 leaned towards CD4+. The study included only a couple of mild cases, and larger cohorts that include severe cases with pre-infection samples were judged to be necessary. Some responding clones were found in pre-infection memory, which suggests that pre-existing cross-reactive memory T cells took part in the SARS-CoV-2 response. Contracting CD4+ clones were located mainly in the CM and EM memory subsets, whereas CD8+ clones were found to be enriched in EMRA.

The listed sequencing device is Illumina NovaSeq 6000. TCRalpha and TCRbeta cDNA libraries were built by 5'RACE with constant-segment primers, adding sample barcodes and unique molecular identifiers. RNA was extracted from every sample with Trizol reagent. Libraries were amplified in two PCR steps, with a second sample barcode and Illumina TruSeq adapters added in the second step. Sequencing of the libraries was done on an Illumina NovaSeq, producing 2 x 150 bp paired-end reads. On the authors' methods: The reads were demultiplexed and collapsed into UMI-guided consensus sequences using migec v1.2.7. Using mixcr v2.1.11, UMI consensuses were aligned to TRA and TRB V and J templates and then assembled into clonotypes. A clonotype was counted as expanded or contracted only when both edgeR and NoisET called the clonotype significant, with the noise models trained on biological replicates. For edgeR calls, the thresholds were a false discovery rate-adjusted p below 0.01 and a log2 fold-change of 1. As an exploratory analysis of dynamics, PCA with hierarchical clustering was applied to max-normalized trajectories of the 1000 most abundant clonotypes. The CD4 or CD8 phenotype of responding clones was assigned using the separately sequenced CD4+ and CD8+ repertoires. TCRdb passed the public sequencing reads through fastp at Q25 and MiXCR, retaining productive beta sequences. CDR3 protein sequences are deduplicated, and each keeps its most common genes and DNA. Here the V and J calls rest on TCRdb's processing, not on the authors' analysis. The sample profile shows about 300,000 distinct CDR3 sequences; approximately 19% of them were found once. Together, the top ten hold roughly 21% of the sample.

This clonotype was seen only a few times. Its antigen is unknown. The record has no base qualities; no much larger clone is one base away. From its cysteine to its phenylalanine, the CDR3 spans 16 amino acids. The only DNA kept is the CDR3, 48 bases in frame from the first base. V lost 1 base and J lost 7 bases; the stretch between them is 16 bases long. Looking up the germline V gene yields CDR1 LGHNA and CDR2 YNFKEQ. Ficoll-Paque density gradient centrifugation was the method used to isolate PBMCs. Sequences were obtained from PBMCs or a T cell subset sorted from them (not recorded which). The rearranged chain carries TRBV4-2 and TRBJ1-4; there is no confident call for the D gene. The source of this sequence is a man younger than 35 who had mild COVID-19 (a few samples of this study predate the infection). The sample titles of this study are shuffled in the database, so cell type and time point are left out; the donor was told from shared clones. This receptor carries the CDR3 CASSQAALAESEKLFF. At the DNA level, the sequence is TGTGCCAGCAGCCAAGCGGCCCTGGCGGAGAGTGAAAAACTGTTTTTT.